This T cell receptor beta chain was sequenced in a study of shared clonotypes between healthy human individuals. Whole-study findings and limits: Sequencing depth was predicted to influence how clonotypes are shared among donors. Represented genetic and exposure-history diversity was restricted by having few donors.

The junction had 5 bases not matched to a gene; V was cut back by 3 bases and J by 5 bases. The CDR3 sequence is 14 residues long. CDR1 and CDR2 (germline): KGHSH, LQKENI. With regard to this clone: Its target is unknown.

Each subset's genomic DNA was shared equally among a number of immunoSEQ plates. In the original analysis: Filtering differed for immunoSEQ, which gave only junction sequences without quality scores. Clones were read by immunoSEQ multiplex PCR, and TCRdb kept only the in-frame ones, dropping some. Clone size and V and J calls were adopted from that table, with D and trimming inferred from the DNA. The sample shows 2 million to 2.5 million clones, around 95% of them seen only once. The genes are TRBV18 and TRBJ2-7; the match to TRBD1 covers 9 bases. Sequences were obtained from naive CD4+ T cells sorted from blood. The subset here: CD45RA+ positively selected. The origin of this receptor is a man younger than 35 in good health. The CDR3 coding sequence is TGTGCCAGCTCACCGGGGACAGGGAACCACGAGCAGTACTTC. Its translation is CASSPGTGNHEQYF.